This is a list of T cell receptor beta chains from one sample in a study of blood T cell repertoires in COVID-19. Sequenced by immunoSEQ multiplex PCR; TCRdb stores in-frame clones only, minus some. The sample records about 29,000 clones, roughly 90% being singletons. Input material: peripheral blood. These receptors all stem from a human donor in a cohort sampled during active COVID-19. Each CDR3 is given with its conserved first and last residue. The D gene is left open where the match is weak. Clone size, where shown, is once, few, many, or a class for clones that have expanded.

d_gene,j_gene,v_gene,abundance,CDR3nt,CDR3aa
TRBD1,TRBJ2-7,TRBV3-1/TRBV3-2,.,TGTGCCAGCAGCCTCGGACAGGGGGCTTTGTACGAGCAGTACTTC,CASSLGQGALYEQYF
.,TRBJ2-5,TRBV18,.,TGTGCCAGCTCACCGCCGGGGTCGGAGACCCAGTACTTC,CASSPPGSETQYF
TRBD1,TRBJ2-7,TRBV3-1/TRBV3-2,.,TGTGCCAGCAGCCCGTACAGGGGGCGAGAGCAGTACTTC,CASSPYRGREQYF
.,TRBJ2-7,TRBV18,.,TGTGCCAGCTCACCCACACGGACAGCTTCCTACGAGCAGTACTTC,CASSPTRTASYEQYF
.,TRBJ2-3,TRBV27,.,TGTGCCAGCAGTTTGCTAGCTTTAAACCCCACAGATACGCAGTATTTT,CASSLLALNPTDTQYF
.,TRBJ1-4,TRBV9,.,TGTGCCAGCAGCGTGGGGGGGCGCGATGAAAAACTGTTTTTT,CASSVGGRDEKLFF
.,TRBJ1-2,TRBV27,once,TGTGCCAGCAGTTTCCATGGAGCTAACTATGGCTACACCTTC,CASSFHGANYGYTF
TRBD1,TRBJ1-2,TRBV7-2,.,TGTGCCAGCAGCTTAAAGGGGACAGGGGTCGGCTACACCTTC,CASSLKGTGVGYTF
.,TRBJ1-2,TRBV7-3,.,TGTGCCAGGGAGGAGAACCTAGCCTATGGCTACACCTTC,CAREENLAYGYTF
.,TRBJ1-4,TRBV6-5,.,TGTGCCAGCAACGGGGTGGTAAATGAAAAACTGTTTTTT,CASNGVVNEKLFF
TRBD1,TRBJ1-1,TRBV2,once,TGTGCCAGCAGCGCTGACAGGGGTGAAGCTTTCTTT,CASSADRGEAFF
.,TRBJ1-1,TRBV19,once,TGTGCCAGTAGTATAGATGGGGGGATGAACACTGAAGCTTTCTTT,CASSIDGGMNTEAFF
TRBD1,TRBJ2-1,TRBV7-6,.,TGTGCCAGCAGCTTTGGGGGGACAGGGCTGAGGAATGAGCAGTTCTTC,CASSFGGTGLRNEQFF
TRBD1,TRBJ1-4,TRBV6-5,.,TGTGCCAGCAGTACAGGGGGCCGGCCTGAAAAACTGTTTTTT,CASSTGGRPEKLFF
.,TRBJ2-5,TRBV16,.,TGTGCCAGCACCACGCGGCCGTTCCAAGAGACCCAGTACTTC,CASTTRPFQETQYF
TRBD2,TRBJ2-1,TRBV6-5,once,TGTGCCAGCAGGGTAGGACTAGAGACCAATGAGCAGTTCTTC,CASRVGLETNEQFF
TRBD2,TRBJ2-7,TRBV11-3,.,TGTGCCAGCAGCCCCGGACTAGCAAGAACCTACGAGCAGTACTTC,CASSPGLARTYEQYF
.,TRBJ2-2,TRBV19,.,TGTGCCAGTAGGTCGAAGCTACGGACTGGACAGTCGAACACCGGGGAGCTGTTTTTT,CASRSKLRTGQSNTGELFF
.,TRBJ2-3,TRBV3-1/TRBV3-2,.,TGTGCCAGCAGCCAAGGTATTAGCGACACAGATACGCAGTATTTT,CASSQGISDTDTQYF
TRBD1,TRBJ2-3,TRBV6-5,.,TGTGCCAGCAGTTACTCAGGACAGGGGACGCAGTATTTT,CASSYSGQGTQYF
TRBD1,TRBJ1-2,TRBV19,.,TGTGCCAGTAGTGACCGGGACAGGGGAGGCTACACCTTC,CASSDRDRGGYTF
.,TRBJ1-3,TRBV6-5,.,TGTGCCAGCAGGGGGCCGGGAGACACCATATATTTT,CASRGPGDTIYF
TRBD2,TRBJ2-7,TRBV28,.,TGTGCCAGCGGGGCGGGGGACTCCCCCCCCTACGAGCAGTACTTC,CASGAGDSPPYEQYF
TRBD2,TRBJ2-5,TRBV28,.,TGTGCCAGCAGCCTAGCGGGGGGGAGAGAGACCCAGTACTTC,CASSLAGGRETQYF
TRBD2,TRBJ2-1,TRBV3-1/TRBV3-2,.,TGTGCCAGCAGCTACCCGCGGGGGGCAGGTGAGCAGTTCTTC,CASSYPRGAGEQFF
TRBD2,TRBJ2-3,TRBV7-6,.,TGTGCCAGCAGCTTAGCCAACGGGGGGGATACGCAGTATTTT,CASSLANGGDTQYF
.,TRBJ2-3,TRBV5-1,.,TGCGCCAGCGGGGGACTTTCTCTTTGGGGACAGTATTTT,CASGGLSLWGQYF
.,TRBJ2-2,TRBV5-1,.,TGCGCCAGCAGCGGGCGTGGGGCACGAACCGGGGAGCTGTTTTTT,CASSGRGARTGELFF
.,TRBJ1-6,TRBV3-1/TRBV3-2,.,TGTGCCAGCAGCGTGGACAGATATAATTCACCCCTCCACTTT,CASSVDRYNSPLHF
.,TRBJ1-4,TRBV7-6,.,TGTGCCAGCAGCCCCTCGGCGAAGGGAGGGGAAAAACTGTTTTTT,CASSPSAKGGEKLFF